The 19 T cell receptor beta chains below were found in one sample sequenced in a study of OX40 agonist ivuxolimab in advanced cancers. This table comes from immunoSEQ multiplex PCR, and its TCRdb copy is limited to in-frame clones, with some not included. This sample carries 53,000 or so clones, over 80% of them seen once, and the ten largest clones take around 0.38%. The source material was CD4+ or CD8+ T cells sorted from blood, sampled in a trial of the OX40 agonist ivuxolimab. These receptors all come from an adult with an advanced solid tumor such as melanoma, head and neck, liver or kidney cancer.

This clone was seen a few times. This chain joins TRBV28 and TRBJ1-3; 8 nucleotides line up with TRBD1. The germline gives CDR1 MDHEN, CDR2 SYDVKM. The length of the CDR3 is 15 residues. Losses at the gene ends were 6 bases for V and 4 bases for J; bases not matched to a gene: 8. CDR3 in DNA: TGTGCCAGCAGCCCCCAGGGGGCGAAAGGAAACACCATATATTTT. This codes for CASSPQGAKGNTIYF.

V and J are TRBV5-4 and TRBJ1-3; 7 nucleotides align to TRBD1. V shed 4 bases and J 0 bases; nucleotides not matched to a gene: 7. Germline V gene lookup returns CDR1 SGHNT and CDR2 YYREEE (reference sequence). This CDR3 contains 16 residues. CDR3: CASSPGQIHSGNTIYF. The CDR3 DNA sequence: TGTGCCAGCAGCCCGGGACAGATACACTCTGGAAACACCATATATTTT. Full variable domain (outside the CDR3, taken from reference TRBV5-4 and TRBJ1-3): ETGVTQSPTHLIKTRGQQVTLRCSSQSGHNTVSWYQQALGQGPQFIFQYYREEENGRGNFPPRFSGLQFPNYSSELNVNALELDDSALYLCASSPGQIHSGNTIYFGEGSWLTVV.

The chain carries TRBV27 and TRBJ1-2; 7 bases match TRBD1. The V gene's germline CDR1 is MNHEY and CDR2 SMNVEV (reference sequence). The CDR3 sequence is 16 residues long. Unmatched junction bases numbered 17, after V lost 5 bases and J lost 8 bases. The CDR3 DNA sequence: TGTGCCAGCAGTCCATTAAACGGGGCCAGGGGGGGAGGCTACACCTTC. Amino acids: CASSPLNGARGGGYTF.

The chain is built from TRBV30 and TRBJ1-1; no firm D call. The CDR3 is 12 residues long. Trimming stripped 0 bases from V and 11 bases from J, with 13 bases between. Germline V gene lookup returns CDR1 GTSNPN and CDR2 SVGIG (reference sequence). The CDR3 coding sequence is TGTGCCTGGAGTGTAGGGAGTCGCGAGGCTTTCTTT. Translated: CAWSVGSREAFF.

The table lists this clone with a few counts. The chain is built from TRBV2 and TRBJ2-1, with 10 bases fitting TRBD2. The germline V gene encodes CDR1 SNHLY and CDR2 FYNNEI. With 6 bases clipped from V and 6 bases from J, the junction kept 2 bases outside the gene matches. The CDR3 is made up of 13 amino acids. CDR3 amino acids: CASRPSGSNEQFF. The CDR3 nucleotides are TGTGCCAGCAGACCTAGCGGGAGCAATGAGCAGTTCTTC.

V usage is TRBV28 and J usage is TRBJ1-2; 9 positions match TRBD1. The CDR3 spans 16 residues. Trimming took 5 bases from V and 2 from J; bases not matched to a gene: 9. The germline V gene has CDR1 MDHEN and CDR2 SYDVKM. The CDR3 nucleotides read TGTGCCAGCAGTCTGCCACCGGGACAGGGAAACTATGGCTACACCTTC. This sequence encodes CASSLPPGQGNYGYTF.

This clone has more than one count but fewer than ten. The chain carries TRBV4-1 and TRBJ2-7; tentatively, D is TRBD2 (5 bases). This CDR3 is 13 amino acids long. The V gene lost 1 base and the J gene lost 4 bases, with 8 bases spanning the gap. The germline V gene encodes CDR1 MGHRA and CDR2 YSYEKL. CDR3 sequence reads: CASSQASGYEQYF. The CDR3 DNA reads as TGCGCCAGCAGCCAAGCGTCGGGATACGAGCAGTACTTC.

The chain joins TRBV19 to TRBJ2-7, with D unresolved. The CDR3 loop spans 12 amino acids. Trimming removed 4 bases from V and 2 bases from J, with 6 bases in between. CDR1 and CDR2 (germline): LNHDA, SQIVND (reference sequence). As DNA, the CDR3 is TGTGCCAGTAGTACAAGACCCTACGAGCAGTACTTC. It translates to CASSTRPYEQYF.

The table lists this clone with a count of one. Here the CDR3 reads CSVEVLEGLNSGYTF. The CDR3 nucleotides are TGCAGCGTTGAAGTTTTAGAGGGGCTGAATAGTGGCTACACCTTC. The V and J genes are TRBV29-1 and TRBJ1-2; maybe TRBD1 (5 bases). Trimming cost V 1 base and J 7 bases, with 19 bases left between them. The CDR3 covers 15 residues. The germline V gene encodes CDR1 SQVTM and CDR2 ANQGSEA.

V is TRBV18 and J is TRBJ2-1, with TRBD2 matching 11 bases. The germline V gene has CDR1 KGHSH and CDR2 LQKENI. Trimming removed 4 bases from V and 6 bases from J; junction bases left unmatched: 8. The CDR3 contains 16 residues. The CDR3 sequence: CASSLLLAGAGNEQFF. CDR3 coding DNA: TGTGCCAGCTCACTGTTACTAGCGGGAGCGGGCAATGAGCAGTTCTTC.

V gene TRBV7-1 combines with J gene TRBJ2-2; no firm D call. TRBV7-1 is noted as an ORF with a role that remains uncertain. The CDR3 length is 12 residues. Trimming left V 5 bases short and J 9 bases short, with 10 bases between. The CDR3 here is CASSVRIRELFF. In DNA, the CDR3 is TGTGCCAGCAGCGTCCGAATTAGGGAGCTGTTTTTT.

This clone was observed a single time. The chain carries TRBV6-1 and TRBJ1-5; D is unclear. The germline CDR1 and CDR2 sequences are MNHNS and SASEGT. The CDR3 length is 16 residues. Trimming removed 3 bases from V and 0 bases from J, with 12 bases in between. DNA of the CDR3: TGTGCCAGCAGTGAGGATATGGGGTATAGCAATCAGCCCCAGCATTTT. Translating it yields CASSEDMGYSNQPQHF.

This clone was detected once. The V call is TRBV5-1, the J call TRBJ2-7, with D possibly TRBD1 on 6 matching bases. V lost 5 bases, J lost 0 bases, and 18 bases lay in between. Germline CDR1 SGHRS, CDR2 YFSETQ. The CDR3 contains 16 residues. In DNA form, the CDR3 reads TGCGCCAGCAGTCTCAATCAGGGGCCCTCCTCCTACGAGCAGTACTTC. Its translation is CASSLNQGPSSYEQYF.

A single count supports this clone. This CDR3 reads CASSLTGTTMNTEAFF. The CDR3 coding sequence is TGTGCCAGCAGCTTAACCGGGACAACCATGAACACTGAAGCTTTCTTT. The chain is built from TRBV11-2 and TRBJ1-1, with a weak D call TRBD1 (6 bases). Per germline, CDR1 SGHAT and CDR2 FQNNGV. There are 16 residues in the CDR3. Trimming left V 2 bases short and J 0 bases short, with 13 bases between. Based on the CDR3 plus reference TRBV11-2 and TRBJ1-1, the full variable domain is EAGVAQSPRYKIIEKRQSVAFWCNPISGHATLYWYQQILGQGPKLLIQFQNNGVVDDSQLPKDRFSAERLKGVDSTLKIQPAKLEDSAVYLCASSLTGTTMNTEAFFGQGTRLTVV.

This chain links TRBV5-1 with TRBJ2-5; the D is unclear. The CDR3 extends over 13 amino acids. V was shortened by 0 bases and J by 3 bases, with 6 bases between the two germline ends. Germline V CDR1 and CDR2: SGHRS, YFSETQ. CDR3 sequence reads: CASSLVWKETQYF. Written as DNA, the CDR3 is TGCGCCAGCAGCTTGGTCTGGAAAGAGACCCAGTACTTC. Full variable domain (rest looked up from reference TRBV5-1 and TRBJ2-5): KAGVTQTPRYLIKTRGQQVTLSCSPISGHRSVSWYQQTPGQGLQFLFEYFSETQRNKGNFPGRFSGRQFSNSRSEMNVSTLELGDSALYLCASSLVWKETQYFGPGTRLLVL.

The CDR3 nucleotides are TGTGCCAGCACCTCAACCTGGACAGGGCAAGAGACCCAGTACTTC. Translated, it gives CASTSTWTGQETQYF. The rearrangement joins TRBV7-9 to TRBJ2-5, with TRBD1 matching over 8 bases. Germline assignment: CDR1 SEHNR and CDR2 FQNEAQ (reference sequence). CDR3 size: 15 residues. V lost 7 bases, J lost 2 bases, and 9 bases stayed unmatched.

V is TRBV18 and J is TRBJ1-5, with D perhaps matching TRBD1 (5 bases). V lost 2 bases and J 5 bases, leaving 10 bases between the germline ends. Germline V lookup: CDR1 KGHSH, CDR2 LQKENI. The CDR3 has 14 amino acids. For the CDR3, the DNA is TGTGCCAGCTCACCAGGCGGGACCCATCAGCCCCAGCATTTT. Its translation is CASSPGGTHQPQHF. The entire variable domain, with the rest obtained from reference TRBV18 and TRBJ1-5, is as follows: NAGVMQNPRHLVRRRGQEARLRCSPMKGHSHVYWYRQLPEEGLKFMVYLQKENIIDESGMPKERFSAEFPKEGPSILRIQQVVRGDSAAYFCASSPGGTHQPQHFGDGTRLSIL.

This chain uses TRBV6-5 with TRBJ2-7; D gene unclear. Trimming stripped 2 bases from V and 2 bases from J, with 1 base between. The germline V gene encodes CDR1 MNHEY and CDR2 SVGAGI. The CDR3 extends over 11 amino acids. CDR3 loop: CASSYTYEQYF. The CDR3 nucleotides are TGTGCCAGCAGTTACACCTACGAGCAGTACTTC.

The CDR3 DNA reads as TGTGCCAGCAGCCAAGGACTAGCGGGCCCCCAAGAGACCCAGTACTTC. Protein: CASSQGLAGPQETQYF. The J gene is TRBJ2-5, the V gene TRBV4-2, with 10 bases fitting TRBD2. There are 16 residues in the CDR3. V lost 1 base, J lost 1 base, and 3 bases stayed unmatched. Germline V gives CDR1 LGHNA, CDR2 YNFKEQ.